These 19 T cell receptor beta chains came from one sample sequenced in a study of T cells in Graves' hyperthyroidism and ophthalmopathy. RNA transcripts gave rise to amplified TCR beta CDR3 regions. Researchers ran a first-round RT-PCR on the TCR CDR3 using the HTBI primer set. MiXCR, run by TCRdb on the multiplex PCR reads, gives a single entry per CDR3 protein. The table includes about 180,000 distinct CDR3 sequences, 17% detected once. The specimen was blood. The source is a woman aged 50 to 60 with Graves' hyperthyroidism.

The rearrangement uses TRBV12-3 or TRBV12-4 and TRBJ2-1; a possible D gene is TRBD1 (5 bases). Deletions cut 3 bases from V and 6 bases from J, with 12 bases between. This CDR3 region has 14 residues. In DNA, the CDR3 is TGTGCCAGCAGTTTTTTGGGGCCCGGCAATGAGCAGTTCTTC. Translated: CASSFLGPGNEQFF.

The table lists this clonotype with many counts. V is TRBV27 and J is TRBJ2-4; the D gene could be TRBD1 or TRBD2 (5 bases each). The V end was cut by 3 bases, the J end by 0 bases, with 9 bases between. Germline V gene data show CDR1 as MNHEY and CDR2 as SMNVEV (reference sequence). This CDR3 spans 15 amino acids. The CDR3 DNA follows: TGTGCCAGCAGTTTTGAGAGGGGAGCCAAAAACATTCAGTACTTC. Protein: CASSFERGAKNIQYF.

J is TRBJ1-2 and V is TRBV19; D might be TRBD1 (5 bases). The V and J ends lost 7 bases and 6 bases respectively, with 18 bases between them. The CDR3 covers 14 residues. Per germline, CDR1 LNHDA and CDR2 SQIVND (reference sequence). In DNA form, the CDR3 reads TGTGCCAGTACCGCAGGGCAGGGTACGGATGGCTACACCTTC. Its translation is CASTAGQGTDGYTF. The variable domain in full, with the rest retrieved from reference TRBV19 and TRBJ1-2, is DGGITQSPKYLFRKEGQNVTLSCEQNLNHDAMYWYRQDPGQGLRLIYYSQIVNDFQKGDIAEGYSVSREKKESFPLTVTSAQKNPTAFYLCASTAGQGTDGYTFGSGTRLTVV.

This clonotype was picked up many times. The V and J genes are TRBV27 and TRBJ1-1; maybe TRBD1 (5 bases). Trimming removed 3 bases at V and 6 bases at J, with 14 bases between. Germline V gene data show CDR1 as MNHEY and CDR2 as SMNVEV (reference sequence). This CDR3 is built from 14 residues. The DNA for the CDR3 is TGTGCCAGCAGTTTCGCAGGGACGGTCGCTGAAGCTTTCTTT. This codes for CASSFAGTVAEAFF.

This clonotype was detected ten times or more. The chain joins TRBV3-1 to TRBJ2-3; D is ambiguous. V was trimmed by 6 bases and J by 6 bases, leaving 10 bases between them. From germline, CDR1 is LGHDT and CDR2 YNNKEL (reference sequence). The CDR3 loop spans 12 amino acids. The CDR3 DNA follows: TGTGCCAGCAGAGCTACATGGGATACGCAGTATTTT. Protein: CASRATWDTQYF.

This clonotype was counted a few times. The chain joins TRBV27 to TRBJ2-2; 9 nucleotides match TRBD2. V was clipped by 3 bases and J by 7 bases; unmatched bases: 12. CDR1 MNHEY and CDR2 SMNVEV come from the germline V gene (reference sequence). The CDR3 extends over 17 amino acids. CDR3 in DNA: TGTGCCAGCAGTTTGTCAGGCGGGGGGGCCGTCGGCGGGGAGCTGTTTTTT. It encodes CASSLSGGGAVGGELFF.

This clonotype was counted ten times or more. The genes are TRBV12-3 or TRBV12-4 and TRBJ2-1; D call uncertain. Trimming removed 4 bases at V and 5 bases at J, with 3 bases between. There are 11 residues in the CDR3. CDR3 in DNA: TGTGCCAGCAGTTACAACAATGAGCAGTTCTTC. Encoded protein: CASSYNNEQFF.

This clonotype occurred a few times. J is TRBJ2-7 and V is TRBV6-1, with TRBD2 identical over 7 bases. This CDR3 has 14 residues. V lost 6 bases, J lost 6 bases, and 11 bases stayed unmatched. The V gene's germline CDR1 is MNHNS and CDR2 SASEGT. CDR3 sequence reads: CASRAEGGSSEQYF. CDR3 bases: TGTGCCAGCAGAGCAGAGGGAGGGTCCAGCGAGCAGTACTTC.

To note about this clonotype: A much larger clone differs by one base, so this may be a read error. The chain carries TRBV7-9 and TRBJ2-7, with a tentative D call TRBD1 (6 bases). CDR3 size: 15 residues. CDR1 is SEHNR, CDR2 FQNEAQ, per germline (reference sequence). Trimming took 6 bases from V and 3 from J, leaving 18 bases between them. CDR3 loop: CASRSAPGEFYEQYF. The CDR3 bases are TGTGCCAGCAGGAGTGCCCCAGGGGAGTTCTACGAGCAGTACTTC.

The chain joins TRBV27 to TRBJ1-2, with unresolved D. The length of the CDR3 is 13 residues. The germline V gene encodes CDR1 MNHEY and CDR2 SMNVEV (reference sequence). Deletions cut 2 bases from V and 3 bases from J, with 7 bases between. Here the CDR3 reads CASSLSGDYGYTF. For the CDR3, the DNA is TGTGCCAGCAGTTTAAGCGGAGACTATGGCTACACCTTC.

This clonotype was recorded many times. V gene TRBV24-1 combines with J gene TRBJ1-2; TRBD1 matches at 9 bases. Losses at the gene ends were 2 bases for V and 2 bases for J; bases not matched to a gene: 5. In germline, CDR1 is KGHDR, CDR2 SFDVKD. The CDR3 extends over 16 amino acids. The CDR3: CATSDSWDRDNYGYTF. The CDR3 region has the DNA TGTGCCACCAGTGATTCCTGGGACAGGGACAACTATGGCTACACCTTC.

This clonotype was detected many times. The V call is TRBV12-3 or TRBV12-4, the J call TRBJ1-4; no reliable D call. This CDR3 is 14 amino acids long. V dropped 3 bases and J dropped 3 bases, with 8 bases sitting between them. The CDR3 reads CASSFSGPNEKLFF. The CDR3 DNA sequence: TGTGCCAGCAGTTTCTCAGGTCCTAATGAAAAACTGTTTTTT.

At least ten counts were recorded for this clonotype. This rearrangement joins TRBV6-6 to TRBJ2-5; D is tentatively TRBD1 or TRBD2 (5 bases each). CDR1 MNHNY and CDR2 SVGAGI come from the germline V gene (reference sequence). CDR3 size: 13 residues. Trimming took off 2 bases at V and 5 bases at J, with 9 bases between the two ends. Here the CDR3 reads CASSYGGGETQYF. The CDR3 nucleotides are TGTGCCAGCAGTTACGGGGGTGGGGAGACCCAGTACTTC.

The CDR3 coding sequence is TGTGCCAGCAGACCAGTTAGGGCGGCACGTCAAGAGACCCAGTACTTC. As protein: CASRPVRAARQETQYF. This chain connects TRBV6-2 or TRBV6-3 to TRBJ2-5; D is unresolved. This CDR3 contains 16 residues. V lost 6 bases and J 2 bases, leaving 19 bases between the germline ends. Germline V gene lookup returns CDR1 MNHEY and CDR2 SVGEGT.

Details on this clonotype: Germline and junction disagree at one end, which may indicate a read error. As DNA, the CDR3 is TGTGCCAGCAGCTTAGGCACTGGACTAGAAGGCAATGAGCAGTTCTTC. Translated: CASSLGTGLEGNEQFF. The V call is TRBV5-1, the J call TRBJ2-1; 7 nucleotides line up with TRBD2. Looked up from germline, CDR1 is SGHRS and CDR2 is YFSETQ. The CDR3 loop spans 16 amino acids.

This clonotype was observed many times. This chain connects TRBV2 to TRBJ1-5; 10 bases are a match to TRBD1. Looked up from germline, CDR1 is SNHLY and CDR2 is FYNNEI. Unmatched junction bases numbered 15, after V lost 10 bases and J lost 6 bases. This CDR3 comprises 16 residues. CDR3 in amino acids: CATGTGDPNYLQPQHF. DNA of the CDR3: TGTGCCACCGGGACAGGGGATCCCAATTACCTTCAGCCCCAGCATTTT.

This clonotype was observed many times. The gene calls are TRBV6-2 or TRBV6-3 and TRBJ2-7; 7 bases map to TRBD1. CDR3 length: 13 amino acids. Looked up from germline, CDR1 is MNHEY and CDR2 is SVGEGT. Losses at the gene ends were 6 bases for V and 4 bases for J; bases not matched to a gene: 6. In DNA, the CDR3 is TGTGCCAGCAGGTCGACAGGGAGATACGAGCAGTACTTC. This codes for CASRSTGRYEQYF.

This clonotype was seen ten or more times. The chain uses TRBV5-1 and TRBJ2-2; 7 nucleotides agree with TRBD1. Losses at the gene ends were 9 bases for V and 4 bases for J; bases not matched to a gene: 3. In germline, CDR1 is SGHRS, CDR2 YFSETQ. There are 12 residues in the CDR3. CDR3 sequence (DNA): TGCGCCACCAGACAGGGCACCGGGGAGCTGTTTTTT. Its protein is CATRQGTGELFF.

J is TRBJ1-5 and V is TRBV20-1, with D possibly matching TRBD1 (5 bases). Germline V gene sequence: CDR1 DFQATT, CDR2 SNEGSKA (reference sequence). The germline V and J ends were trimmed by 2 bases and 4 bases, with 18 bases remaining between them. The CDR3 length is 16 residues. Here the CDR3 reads CSARYPRGGVNQPQHF. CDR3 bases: TGCAGTGCTAGATACCCTCGTGGGGGGGTTAATCAGCCCCAGCATTTT.